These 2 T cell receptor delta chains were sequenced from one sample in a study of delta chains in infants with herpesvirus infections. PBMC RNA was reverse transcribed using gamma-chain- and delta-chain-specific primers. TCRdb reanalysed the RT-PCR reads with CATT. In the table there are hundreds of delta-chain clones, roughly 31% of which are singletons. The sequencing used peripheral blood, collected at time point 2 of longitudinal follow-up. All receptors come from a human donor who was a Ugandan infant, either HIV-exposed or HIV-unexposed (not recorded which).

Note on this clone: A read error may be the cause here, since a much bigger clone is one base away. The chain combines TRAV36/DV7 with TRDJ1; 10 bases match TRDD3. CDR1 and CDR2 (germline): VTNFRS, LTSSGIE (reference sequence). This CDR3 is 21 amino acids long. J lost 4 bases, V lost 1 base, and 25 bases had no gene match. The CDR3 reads CAVELYSYWGPGDTQGDKLIF. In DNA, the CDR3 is TGTGCTGTGGAGCTTTATTCCTACTGGGGACCGGGGGATACGCAGGGCGATAAACTCATCTTT.

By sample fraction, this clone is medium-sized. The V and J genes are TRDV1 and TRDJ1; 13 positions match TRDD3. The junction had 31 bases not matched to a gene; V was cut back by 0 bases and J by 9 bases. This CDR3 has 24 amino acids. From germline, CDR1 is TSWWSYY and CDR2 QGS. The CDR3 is CALGELPWVLPPTRLGDTNRELIF. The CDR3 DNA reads TGTGCTCTTGGGGAACTCCCGTGGGTCCTACCTCCAACCCGACTGGGGGATACGAATAGGGAACTCATCTTT.